The clone carrying this T cell receptor (beta chain) turned up a few times. The CDR3 extends over 15 amino acids. V lost 3 bases to trimming and J lost 5 bases, with 13 bases between them. Germline loops: CDR1 SSHAT, CDR2 FNYEAQ (reference sequence). This specimen comes from a study of T-cell reconstitution after alpha-beta-depleted transplantation in children. Unique molecular identifiers were used to barcode this TCRbeta library. TCRdb called the PCR reads again in MiXCR, with one record for every CDR3 protein. The sample holds 450,000 to 600,000 distinct CDR3 sequences, approximately 32% seen once.

Sample: PBMCs from the stem cell graft donor, taken from the stem cell graft. The receptor was derived from a human donor who donated a stem cell graft to a child with aplastic anemia. J is TRBJ2-2 and V is TRBV7-7; a possible D gene is TRBD1 (6 bases). This chain's CDR3 is CASSFNRAGTGELFF. CDR3 nucleotide sequence: TGTGCCAGCAGCTTTAACAGGGCAGGGACCGGGGAGCTGTTTTTT.